This entry features one TCR beta chain sequence. Antigen specificity is unknown. Germline V lookup: CDR1 MNHEY, CDR2 SMNVEV (reference sequence). The CDR3 loop spans 14 amino acids. MiXCR, run by TCRdb on the 5' RACE reads, gives a single entry per CDR3 protein. The sample yields some 600,000 distinct CDR3 sequences, less than 20% seen once. These data are taken from a study of T cells after yellow fever vaccination. The study, taken as a whole, reports: A small share of clonotypes appeared in both CD4 and CD8 compartments.

The chain carries TRBV27 and TRBJ1-1, with 9 nucleotides matching TRBD1. The receptor was derived from a young man who received the YFV17D yellow fever vaccine. Sequenced here: PBMCs, sampled 5 days after the first yellow fever vaccination. The CDR3 DNA is TGTGAATCAAAACAGGGACAGGGTACGGCTGAAGCTTTCTTT. Its translation is CESKQGQGTAEAFF.